What follows describes a single TCR beta chain. Its antigen is still unknown. The sample comes from a study of PD-1 blockade in classical Hodgkin lymphoma. Study-wide points: Individuals initiating nivolumab under 1 year after ASCT were excluded.

Germline assignment: CDR1 SGHDT and CDR2 YYEEEE. Trimming left V 2 bases short and J 7 bases short, with 16 bases between. The CDR3 spans 15 residues. Sequenced by immunoSEQ multiplex PCR; TCRdb stores in-frame clones only, minus some. The sample yields about 100,000 clones, approximately 90% seen once. After autologous stem cell transplantation all patients relapsed, and prior brentuximab vedotin exposure differed between cohorts. This sequence joins TRBV5-6 and TRBJ1-5; TRBD1 might be the D (6 bases). The TCR was taken from a human donor with classical Hodgkin lymphoma. The specimen comprised peripheral blood mononuclear cells (PBMCs), sampled before the second cycle of nivolumab. As DNA, the CDR3 is TGTGCCAGCAGCTTCAAAACAGGGAATCGGCAGCCCCAGCATTTT. It encodes CASSFKTGNRQPQHF.